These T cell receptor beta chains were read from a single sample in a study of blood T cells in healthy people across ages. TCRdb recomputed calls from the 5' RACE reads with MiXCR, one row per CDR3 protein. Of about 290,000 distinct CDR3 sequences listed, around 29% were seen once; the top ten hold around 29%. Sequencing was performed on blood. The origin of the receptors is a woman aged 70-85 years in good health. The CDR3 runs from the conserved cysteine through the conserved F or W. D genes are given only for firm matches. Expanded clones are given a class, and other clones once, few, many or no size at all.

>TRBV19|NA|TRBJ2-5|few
CASSKGYQETQYF
TGTGCCAGTAGTAAGGGCTACCAAGAGACCCAGTACTTC
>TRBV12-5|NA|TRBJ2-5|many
CASGPGSSRGETQYF
TGTGCTAGTGGTCCTGGGTCGTCCAGGGGAGAGACCCAGTACTTC
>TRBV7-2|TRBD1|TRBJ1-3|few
CASSQGQSLQGNTIYF
TGTGCCAGCAGCCAGGGACAGAGCCTTCAGGGAAACACCATATATTTT
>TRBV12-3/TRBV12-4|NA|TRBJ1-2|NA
CASDLGGRGDGYTF
TGTGCCAGCGACCTTGGGGGCAGGGGCGATGGCTACACCTTC
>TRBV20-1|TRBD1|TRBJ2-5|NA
CSARRTGGQETQYF
TGCAGTGCTAGACGTACAGGGGGGCAAGAGACCCAGTACTTC
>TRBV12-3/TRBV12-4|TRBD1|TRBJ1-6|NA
CASSYQGAWNSPLHF
TGTGCCAGCAGTTACCAGGGGGCATGGAATTCACCCCTCCACTTT
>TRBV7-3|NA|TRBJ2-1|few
CASSQSAGSYNEQFF
TGTGCCAGCAGCCAATCGGCGGGGTCATACAATGAGCAGTTCTTC
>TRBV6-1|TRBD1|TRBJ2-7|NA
CASSGVGQAPYEQYF
TGTGCCAGCAGTGGCGTGGGACAGGCCCCCTACGAGCAGTACTTC
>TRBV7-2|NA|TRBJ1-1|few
CASSLGGRFEAFF
TGTGCCAGCAGCTTAGGGGGAAGGTTCGAAGCTTTCTTT
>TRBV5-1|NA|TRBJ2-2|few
CASSSNQLGANTGELFF
TGCGCCAGCAGCTCCAACCAGCTAGGGGCTAACACCGGGGAGCTGTTTTTT
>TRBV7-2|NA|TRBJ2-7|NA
CASSLTAAGASYEQYF
TGTGCCAGCAGCCTCACGGCGGCGGGGGCATCCTACGAGCAGTACTTC
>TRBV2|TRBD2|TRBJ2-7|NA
CASSDPITSGVGEQYF
TGTGCCAGCAGTGACCCCATTACTAGCGGGGTTGGGGAGCAGTACTTC
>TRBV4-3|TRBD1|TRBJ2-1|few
CASSQEFGQGREQFF
TGCGCCAGCAGCCAAGAGTTCGGACAGGGACGTGAGCAGTTCTTC
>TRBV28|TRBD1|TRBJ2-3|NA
CASSPGTGFPDTQYF
TGTGCCAGCAGCCCCGGGACAGGGTTCCCAGATACGCAGTATTTT
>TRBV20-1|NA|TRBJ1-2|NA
CSARAASTRTRGGYTF
TGCAGTGCTAGGGCTGCTTCTACCAGGACCCGAGGTGGCTACACCTTC
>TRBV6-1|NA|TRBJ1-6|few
CASSGDALSSYNSPLHF
TGTGCCAGCAGTGGGGACGCGCTGAGCTCCTATAATTCACCCCTCCACTTT
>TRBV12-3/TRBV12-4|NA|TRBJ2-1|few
CASRILGGPTRDEQFF
TGTGCCAGCAGAATCCTCGGGGGACCGACGAGGGATGAGCAGTTCTTC
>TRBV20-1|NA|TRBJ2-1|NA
CSAVDVNEQFF
TGCAGTGCTGTTGATGTCAATGAGCAGTTCTTC
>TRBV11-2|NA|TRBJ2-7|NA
CASSLVWVEQYF
TGTGCCAGCAGCTTAGTCTGGGTCGAGCAGTACTTC
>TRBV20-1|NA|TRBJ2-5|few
CSAIGSQETQYF
TGCAGTGCTATCGGGAGTCAAGAGACCCAGTACTTC
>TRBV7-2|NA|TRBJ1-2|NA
CASSATAGGNYGYTF
TGTGCCAGCAGCGCTACCGCGGGGGGGAACTATGGCTACACCTTC
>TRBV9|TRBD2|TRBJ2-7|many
CASSVSATSGRASEQYF
TGTGCCAGCAGCGTATCGGCGACTAGCGGGAGGGCTAGCGAGCAGTACTTC
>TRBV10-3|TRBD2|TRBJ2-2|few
CAISPGTSLTGELFF
TGTGCCATCAGTCCCGGGACTAGTCTAACCGGGGAGCTGTTTTTT
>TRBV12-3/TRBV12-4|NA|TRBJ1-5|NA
CASSPEAAGVPQHF
TGTGCCAGCAGCCCCGAGGCGGCCGGCGTACCCCAGCATTTT
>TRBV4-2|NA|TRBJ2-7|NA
CASSQDLVSASEQYF
TGTGCCAGCAGCCAAGATTTAGTATCGGCGTCCGAGCAGTACTTC
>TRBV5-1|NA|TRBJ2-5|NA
CASSRGGEGTGETQYF
TGCGCCAGCAGCAGAGGGGGTGAGGGGACCGGAGAGACCCAGTACTTC
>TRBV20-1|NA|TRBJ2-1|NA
CSARAGTSYNEQFF
TGCAGCGCTAGAGCCGGGACATCCTACAATGAGCAGTTCTTC
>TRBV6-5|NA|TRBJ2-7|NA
CASSYSNTAGSYEQYF
TGTGCCAGCAGTTACTCGAACACGGCGGGCTCCTACGAGCAGTACTTC
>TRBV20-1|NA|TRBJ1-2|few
CSARTGLGYTF
TGCAGTGCTAGAACAGGGTTGGGCTACACCTTC
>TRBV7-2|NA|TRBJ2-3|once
CASSLVAGGATDTQYF
TGTGCCAGCAGCTTAGTAGCTGGTGGGGCCACAGATACGCAGTATTTT
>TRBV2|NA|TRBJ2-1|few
CASSARTYAEQFF
TGTGCCAGCAGTGCCCGCACCTATGCTGAGCAGTTCTTC
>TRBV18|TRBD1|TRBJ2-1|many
CASRTGGANNEQFF
TGTGCCAGCCGGACAGGGGGCGCCAACAATGAGCAGTTCTTC
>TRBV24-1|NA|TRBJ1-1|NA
CATSDFAPGRDTEAFF
TGTGCCACCAGTGATTTTGCTCCGGGGAGGGACACTGAAGCTTTCTTT
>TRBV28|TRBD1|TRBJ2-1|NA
CASRFSGGTGYNEQFF
TGTGCCAGCAGGTTCTCTGGTGGGACAGGATACAATGAGCAGTTCTTC
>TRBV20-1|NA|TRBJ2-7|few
CSALGPYGEQYF
TGCAGTGCTCTGGGTCCGTACGGCGAGCAGTACTTC
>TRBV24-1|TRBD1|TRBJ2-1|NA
CATSDQTGSSVREQFF
TGTGCCACCAGTGACCAGACAGGGTCGTCCGTGCGGGAGCAGTTCTTC